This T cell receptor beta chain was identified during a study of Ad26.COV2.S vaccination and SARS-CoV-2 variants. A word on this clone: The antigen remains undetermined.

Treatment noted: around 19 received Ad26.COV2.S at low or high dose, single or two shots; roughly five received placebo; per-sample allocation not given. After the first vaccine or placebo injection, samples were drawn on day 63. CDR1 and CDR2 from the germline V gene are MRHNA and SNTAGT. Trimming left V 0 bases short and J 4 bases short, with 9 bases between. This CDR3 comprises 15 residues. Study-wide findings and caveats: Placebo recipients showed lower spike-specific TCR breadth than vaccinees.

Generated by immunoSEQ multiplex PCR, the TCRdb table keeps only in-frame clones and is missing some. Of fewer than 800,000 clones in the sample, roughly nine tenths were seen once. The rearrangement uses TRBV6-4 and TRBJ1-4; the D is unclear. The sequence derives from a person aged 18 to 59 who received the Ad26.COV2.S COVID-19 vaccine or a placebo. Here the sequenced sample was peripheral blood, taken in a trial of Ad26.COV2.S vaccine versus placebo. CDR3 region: CASSDSDRLNEKLFF. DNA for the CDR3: TGTGCCAGCAGTGACTCGGATAGGCTTAATGAAAAACTGTTTTTT.